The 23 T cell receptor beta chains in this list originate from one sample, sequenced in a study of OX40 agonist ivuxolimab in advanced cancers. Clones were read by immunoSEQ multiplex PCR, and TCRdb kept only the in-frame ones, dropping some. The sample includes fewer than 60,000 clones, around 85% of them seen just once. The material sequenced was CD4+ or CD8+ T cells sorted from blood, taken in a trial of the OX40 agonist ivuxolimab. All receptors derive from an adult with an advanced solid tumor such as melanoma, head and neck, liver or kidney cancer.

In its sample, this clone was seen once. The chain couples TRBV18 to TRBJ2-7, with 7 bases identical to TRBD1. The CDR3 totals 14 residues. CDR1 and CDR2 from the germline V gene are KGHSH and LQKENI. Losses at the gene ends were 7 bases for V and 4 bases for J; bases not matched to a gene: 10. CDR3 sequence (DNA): TGTGCCAGCTTCGAACAGGGGCCCCTGTACGAGCAGTACTTC. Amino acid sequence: CASFEQGPLYEQYF.

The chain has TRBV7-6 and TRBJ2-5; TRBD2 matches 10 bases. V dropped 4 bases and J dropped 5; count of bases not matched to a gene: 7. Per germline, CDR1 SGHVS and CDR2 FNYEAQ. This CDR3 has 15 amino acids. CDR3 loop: CASSWSGGALETQYF. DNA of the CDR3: TGTGCCAGCAGCTGGAGCGGGGGGGCCTTGGAGACCCAGTACTTC.

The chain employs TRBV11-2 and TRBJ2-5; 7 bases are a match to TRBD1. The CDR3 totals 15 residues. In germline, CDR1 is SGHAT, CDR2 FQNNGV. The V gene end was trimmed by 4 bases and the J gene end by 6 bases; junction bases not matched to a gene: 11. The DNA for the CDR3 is TGTGCCAGCAGCTCCTCAACGGGACAGAGACAGACCCAGTACTTC. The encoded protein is CASSSSTGQRQTQYF.

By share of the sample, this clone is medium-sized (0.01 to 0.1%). The CDR3 sequence: CASSDHGQGNSPLHF. The CDR3 bases are TGCGCCAGCAGTGACCATGGACAGGGGAATTCACCCCTCCACTTT. The chain has TRBV10-2 and TRBJ1-6, with 9 bases lining up with TRBD1. Germline CDR1 reads WSHSY; CDR2 reads SAAADI. The CDR3 sequence is 15 residues long. V was pared by 3 bases and J by 7 bases, with 4 bases of the junction left unmatched.

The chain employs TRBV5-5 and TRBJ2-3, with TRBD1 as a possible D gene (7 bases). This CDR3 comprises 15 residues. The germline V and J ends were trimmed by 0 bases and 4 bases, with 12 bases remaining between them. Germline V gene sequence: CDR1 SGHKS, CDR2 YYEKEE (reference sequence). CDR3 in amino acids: CASSLGQGGPDTQYF. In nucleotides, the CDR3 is TGTGCCAGCAGCTTGGGACAGGGAGGACCAGATACGCAGTATTTT.

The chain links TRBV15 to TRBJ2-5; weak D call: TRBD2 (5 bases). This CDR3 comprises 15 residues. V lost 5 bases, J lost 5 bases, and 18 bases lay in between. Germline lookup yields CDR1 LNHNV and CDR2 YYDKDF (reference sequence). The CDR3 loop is CATSDRGGSLETQYF. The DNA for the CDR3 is TGTGCCACCAGCGACCGCGGAGGTAGCTTGGAGACCCAGTACTTC.

Here the CDR3 DNA reads TGCGCCAGCAGCCCGGGACAGGGGAATGTTTCACCCCTCCACTTT. Translated, it gives CASSPGQGNVSPLHF. The V gene is TRBV4-1, the J gene TRBJ1-6, with 10 bases fitting TRBD1. Looked up from germline, CDR1 is MGHRA and CDR2 is YSYEKL. V was pared by 4 bases and J by 9 bases, with 6 bases of the junction left unmatched. This CDR3 is built from 15 residues.

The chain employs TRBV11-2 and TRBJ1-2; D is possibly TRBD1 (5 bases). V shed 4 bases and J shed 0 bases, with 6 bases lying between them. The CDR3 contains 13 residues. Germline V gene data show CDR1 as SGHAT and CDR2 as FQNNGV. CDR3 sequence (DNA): TGTGCCAGCAGCTCGGGACCTAACTATGGCTACACCTTC. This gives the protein CASSSGPNYGYTF.

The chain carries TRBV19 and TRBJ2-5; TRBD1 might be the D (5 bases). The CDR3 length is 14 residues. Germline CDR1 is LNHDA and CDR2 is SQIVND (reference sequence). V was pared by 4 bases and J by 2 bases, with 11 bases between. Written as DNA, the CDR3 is TGTGCCAGTAGTAGTCGAAAGGGGCAAGAGACCCAGTACTTC. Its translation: CASSSRKGQETQYF.

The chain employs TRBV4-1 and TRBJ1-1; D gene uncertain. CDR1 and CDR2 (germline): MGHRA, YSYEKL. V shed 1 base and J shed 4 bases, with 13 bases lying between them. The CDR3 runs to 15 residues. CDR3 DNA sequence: TGCGCCAGCAGCCAAGTCTCCGGGTTGGGCACTGAAGCTTTCTTT. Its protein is CASSQVSGLGTEAFF.

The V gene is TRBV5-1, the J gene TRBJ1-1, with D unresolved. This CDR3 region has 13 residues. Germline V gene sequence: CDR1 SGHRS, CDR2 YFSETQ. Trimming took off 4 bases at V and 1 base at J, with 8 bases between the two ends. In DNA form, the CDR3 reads TGCGCCAGCAGCCCGTTGAGGAACACTGAAGCTTTCTTT. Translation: CASSPLRNTEAFF.

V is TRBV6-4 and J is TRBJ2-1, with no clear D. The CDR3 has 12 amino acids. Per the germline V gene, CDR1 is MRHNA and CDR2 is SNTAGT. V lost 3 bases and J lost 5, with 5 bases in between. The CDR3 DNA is TGTGCCAGCAGTGAAGGACACAATGAGCAGTTCTTC. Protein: CASSEGHNEQFF.

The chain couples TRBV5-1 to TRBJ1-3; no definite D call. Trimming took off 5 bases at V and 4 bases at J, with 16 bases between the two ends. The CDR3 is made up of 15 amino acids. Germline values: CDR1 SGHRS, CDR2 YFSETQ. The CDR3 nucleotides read TGCGCCAGCAGTCAGGACGGGCTTAAGGGAAACACCATATATTTT. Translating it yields CASSQDGLKGNTIYF.

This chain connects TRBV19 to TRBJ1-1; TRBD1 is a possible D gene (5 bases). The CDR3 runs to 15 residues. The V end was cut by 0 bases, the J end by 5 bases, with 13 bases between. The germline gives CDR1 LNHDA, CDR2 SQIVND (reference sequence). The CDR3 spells CASSIDTASGTEAFF. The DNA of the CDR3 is TGTGCCAGTAGTATAGATACCGCATCAGGGACTGAAGCTTTCTTT.

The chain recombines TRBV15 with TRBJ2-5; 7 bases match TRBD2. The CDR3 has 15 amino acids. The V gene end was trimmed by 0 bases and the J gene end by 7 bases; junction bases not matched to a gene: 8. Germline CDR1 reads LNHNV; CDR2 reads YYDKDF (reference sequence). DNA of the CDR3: TGTGCCACCAGCAGAGAACGGCGGGGCGGGGGGACCCAGTACTTC. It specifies CATSRERRGGGTQYF.

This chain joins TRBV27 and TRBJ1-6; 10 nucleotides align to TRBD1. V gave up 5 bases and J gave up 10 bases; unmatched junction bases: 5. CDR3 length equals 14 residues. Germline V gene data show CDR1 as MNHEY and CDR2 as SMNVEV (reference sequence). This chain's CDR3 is CASSLGQGWSPLHF. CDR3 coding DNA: TGTGCCAGCAGTCTGGGACAGGGGTGGTCACCCCTCCACTTT.

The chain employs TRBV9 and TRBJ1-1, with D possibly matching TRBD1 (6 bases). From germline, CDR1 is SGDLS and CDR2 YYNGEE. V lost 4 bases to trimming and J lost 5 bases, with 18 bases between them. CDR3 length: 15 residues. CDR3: CASSPNRAPGTEAFF. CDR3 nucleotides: TGTGCCAGCAGCCCCAACAGGGCACCTGGGACTGAAGCTTTCTTT.

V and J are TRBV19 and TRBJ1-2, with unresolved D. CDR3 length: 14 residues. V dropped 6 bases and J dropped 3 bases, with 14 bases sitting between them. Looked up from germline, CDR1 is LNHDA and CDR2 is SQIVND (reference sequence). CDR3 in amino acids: CASRLDDEDYGYTF. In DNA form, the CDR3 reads TGTGCCAGTAGGCTCGACGACGAGGACTATGGCTACACCTTC. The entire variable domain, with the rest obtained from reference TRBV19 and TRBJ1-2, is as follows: DGGITQSPKYLFRKEGQNVTLSCEQNLNHDAMYWYRQDPGQGLRLIYYSQIVNDFQKGDIAEGYSVSREKKESFPLTVTSAQKNPTAFYLCASRLDDEDYGYTFGSGTRLTVV.

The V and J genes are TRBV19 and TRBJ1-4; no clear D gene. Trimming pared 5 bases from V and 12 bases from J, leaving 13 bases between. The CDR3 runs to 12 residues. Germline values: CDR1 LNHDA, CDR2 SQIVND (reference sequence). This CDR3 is CASSEGGLELFF. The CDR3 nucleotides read TGTGCCAGTAGTGAGGGAGGGCTGGAACTGTTTTTT. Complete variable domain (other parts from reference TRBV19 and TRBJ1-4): DGGITQSPKYLFRKEGQNVTLSCEQNLNHDAMYWYRQDPGQGLRLIYYSQIVNDFQKGDIAEGYSVSREKKESFPLTVTSAQKNPTAFYLCASSEGGLELFFGSGTQLSVL.

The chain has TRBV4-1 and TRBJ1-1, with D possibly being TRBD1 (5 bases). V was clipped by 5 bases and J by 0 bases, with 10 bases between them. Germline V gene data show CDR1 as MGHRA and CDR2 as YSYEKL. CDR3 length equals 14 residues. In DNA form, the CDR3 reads TGCGCCAGCAGCAATAAAGGGGTGAACACTGAAGCTTTCTTT. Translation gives CASSNKGVNTEAFF.

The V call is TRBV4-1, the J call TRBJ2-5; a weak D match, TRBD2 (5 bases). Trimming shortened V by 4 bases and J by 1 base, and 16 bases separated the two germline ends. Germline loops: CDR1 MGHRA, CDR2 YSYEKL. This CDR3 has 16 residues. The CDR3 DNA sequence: TGCGCCAGCAGCCCCCGGGAAGTTGTTTCCCAAGAGACCCAGTACTTC. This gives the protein CASSPREVVSQETQYF.

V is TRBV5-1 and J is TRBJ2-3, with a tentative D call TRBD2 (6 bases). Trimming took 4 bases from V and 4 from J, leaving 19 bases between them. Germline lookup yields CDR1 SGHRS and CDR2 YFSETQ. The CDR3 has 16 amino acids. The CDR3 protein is CASSEDLGGRADTQYF. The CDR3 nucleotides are TGCGCCAGCAGCGAGGACCTGGGGGGACGAGCAGATACGCAGTATTTT. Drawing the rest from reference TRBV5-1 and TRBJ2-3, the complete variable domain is KAGVTQTPRYLIKTRGQQVTLSCSPISGHRSVSWYQQTPGQGLQFLFEYFSETQRNKGNFPGRFSGRQFSNSRSEMNVSTLELGDSALYLCASSEDLGGRADTQYFGPGTRLTVL.

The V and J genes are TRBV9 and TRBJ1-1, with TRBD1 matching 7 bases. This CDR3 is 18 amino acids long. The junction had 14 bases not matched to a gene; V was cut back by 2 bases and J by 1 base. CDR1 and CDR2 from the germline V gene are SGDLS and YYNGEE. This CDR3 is CASSVAPQGSGGNTEAFF. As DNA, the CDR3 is TGTGCCAGCAGCGTCGCGCCACAGGGGTCTGGGGGGAACACTGAAGCTTTCTTT.